These T cell receptor beta chains were read from a single sample in a study of blood T cells in healthy people across ages. TCRdb ran MiXCR on the 5' RACE reads and lists one entry per CDR3 protein. The sample includes some 1.4 million distinct CDR3 sequences, 42% seen only once; the top ten take roughly 8.2%. The specimen sequenced was blood. These receptors originate from a woman younger than 35 in good health. CDR3s include the opening cysteine and the closing phenylalanine or tryptophan. Each record gives: CDR3 DNA, CDR3 protein, V gene, CDR3 length, clone size, J gene, D gene. A D gene is named only where the DNA matches it firmly. The size entry is marked missing in some rows and otherwise reads once, few, many or a size class.

cdr3_nt: TGTGCCAGCAGTTTCTCTCCTAGCGGGAGGGCCCCTTCTTACAATGAGCAGTTCTTC
cdr3_aa: CASSFSPSGRAPSYNEQFF
v_call: TRBV12-3/TRBV12-4
cdr3_length: 19
clone_size: NA
j_call: TRBJ2-1
d_call: TRBD2

cdr3_nt: TGTGCCAGCGGTCGGACTAGCGGGAGTGAGACCCAGTACTTC
cdr3_aa: CASGRTSGSETQYF
v_call: TRBV6-2/TRBV6-3
cdr3_length: 14
clone_size: NA
j_call: TRBJ2-5
d_call: TRBD2

cdr3_nt: TGTGCCAGCAGTTTAAGGACTAGCGGGGGGGCTAGCTCCTACGAGCAGTACTTC
cdr3_aa: CASSLRTSGGASSYEQYF
v_call: TRBV12-3/TRBV12-4
cdr3_length: 18
clone_size: NA
j_call: TRBJ2-7
d_call: TRBD2

cdr3_nt: TGTGCCAGCAGTCTCCCTCGGCAGGGGGCCTACGAGCAGTACTTC
cdr3_aa: CASSLPRQGAYEQYF
v_call: TRBV13
cdr3_length: 15
clone_size: NA
j_call: TRBJ2-7
d_call: TRBD1

cdr3_nt: TGTGCCAGCACCATGACAGGGGGCACCTACAATGAGCAGTTCTTC
cdr3_aa: CASTMTGGTYNEQFF
v_call: TRBV2
cdr3_length: 15
clone_size: few
j_call: TRBJ2-1
d_call: TRBD1

cdr3_nt: TGCGCCAGCAGCCCGGGGACAGTGATTACGGGTAGCGAGCAGTACTTC
cdr3_aa: CASSPGTVITGSEQYF
v_call: TRBV5-1
cdr3_length: 16
clone_size: NA
j_call: TRBJ2-7
d_call: TRBD1

cdr3_nt: TGCAGCGCCCTGCTGACAGAATCCTCCTACGAGCAGTACTTC
cdr3_aa: CSALLTESSYEQYF
v_call: TRBV29-1
cdr3_length: 14
clone_size: NA
j_call: TRBJ2-7
d_call: NA

cdr3_nt: TGTGCTAGTGTCGCGGCCGGGGCGCCCCAAGAGACCCAGTACTTC
cdr3_aa: CASVAAGAPQETQYF
v_call: TRBV12-5
cdr3_length: 15
clone_size: few
j_call: TRBJ2-5
d_call: NA

cdr3_nt: TGTGCCACCAGCCCGGACAGGGGCCACAATCAGCCCCAGCATTTT
cdr3_aa: CATSPDRGHNQPQHF
v_call: TRBV15
cdr3_length: 15
clone_size: few
j_call: TRBJ1-5
d_call: TRBD1

cdr3_nt: TGTGCCAGCACCATTTCAGGGTCCCCCCCGGTCCTGACTTTC
cdr3_aa: CASTISGSPPVLTF
v_call: TRBV27
cdr3_length: 14
clone_size: NA
j_call: TRBJ2-6
d_call: NA

cdr3_nt: TGTGCCAGCAGTGAATGGGGGGAAGCTGAAGCTTTCTTT
cdr3_aa: CASSEWGEAEAFF
v_call: TRBV2
cdr3_length: 13
clone_size: NA
j_call: TRBJ1-1
d_call: NA

cdr3_nt: TGTGCCGCCGCCCCGGGACGGATCTACAATGAGCAGTTCTTC
cdr3_aa: CAAAPGRIYNEQFF
v_call: TRBV6-5
cdr3_length: 14
clone_size: NA
j_call: TRBJ2-1
d_call: NA

cdr3_nt: TGTGCCAGCAGCCCTCCGTGGGCATCTGAAGCTTTCTTT
cdr3_aa: CASSPPWASEAFF
v_call: TRBV16
cdr3_length: 13
clone_size: NA
j_call: TRBJ1-1
d_call: NA

cdr3_nt: TGCGCCAGCAGCTCAATAGCGACAGGAGCCACAGATACGCAGTATTTT
cdr3_aa: CASSSIATGATDTQYF
v_call: TRBV5-1
cdr3_length: 16
clone_size: NA
j_call: TRBJ2-3
d_call: NA

cdr3_nt: TGTGCCATCAGCGGGGCCGCTAGCGGGGGCGACAATGAGCAGTTCTTC
cdr3_aa: CAISGAASGGDNEQFF
v_call: TRBV10-3
cdr3_length: 16
clone_size: many
j_call: TRBJ2-1
d_call: TRBD2

cdr3_nt: TGTGCCAGCAGCCAAACTCAGGGAAGCTCCTACAATGAGCAGTACTTC
cdr3_aa: CASSQTQGSSYNEQYF
v_call: TRBV3-1
cdr3_length: 16
clone_size: NA
j_call: TRBJ2-7
d_call: NA

cdr3_nt: TGCAGCACCTATCATGAGGTCTCTGAAGCTTTCTTT
cdr3_aa: CSTYHEVSEAFF
v_call: TRBV29-1
cdr3_length: 12
clone_size: NA
j_call: TRBJ1-1
d_call: NA

cdr3_nt: TGTGCCAGCAGCCAAGATGCAGGGGGTATCTATGGCTACACCTTC
cdr3_aa: CASSQDAGGIYGYTF
v_call: TRBV3-1
cdr3_length: 15
clone_size: NA
j_call: TRBJ1-2
d_call: TRBD1

cdr3_nt: TGTGCCATCAGTGAGTCGGAATCTCTTAGCTCCTACAATGAGCAGTTCTTC
cdr3_aa: CAISESESLSSYNEQFF
v_call: TRBV10-3
cdr3_length: 17
clone_size: few
j_call: TRBJ2-1
d_call: NA

cdr3_nt: TGTGCCAGCAGTATAACCCTCAGTTATAATCAGCCCCAGCATTTT
cdr3_aa: CASSITLSYNQPQHF
v_call: TRBV6-5
cdr3_length: 15
clone_size: NA
j_call: TRBJ1-5
d_call: NA

cdr3_nt: TGTGCCACCAGCAGAGATACCCCACTCGCGACGGAGACCCAGTACTTC
cdr3_aa: CATSRDTPLATETQYF
v_call: TRBV15
cdr3_length: 16
clone_size: NA
j_call: TRBJ2-5
d_call: NA

cdr3_nt: TGTGCCAGCAGCCAGGGGTGGCTCTCTGGAAACACCATATATTTT
cdr3_aa: CASSQGWLSGNTIYF
v_call: TRBV3-1
cdr3_length: 15
clone_size: many
j_call: TRBJ1-3
d_call: NA

cdr3_nt: TGCGCCAGCAGCAACCGCACAAGGAACACTGAAGCTTTCTTT
cdr3_aa: CASSNRTRNTEAFF
v_call: TRBV5-1
cdr3_length: 14
clone_size: NA
j_call: TRBJ1-1
d_call: NA

cdr3_nt: TGTGCCAGCAGCTTAGCCGGGACAGGGCTACACCAGCCCCAGCATTTT
cdr3_aa: CASSLAGTGLHQPQHF
v_call: TRBV7-2
cdr3_length: 16
clone_size: few
j_call: TRBJ1-5
d_call: TRBD1

cdr3_nt: TGCAGTGCTGGAGCATTTGATACGCAGTATTTT
cdr3_aa: CSAGAFDTQYF
v_call: TRBV20-1
cdr3_length: 11
clone_size: NA
j_call: TRBJ2-3
d_call: NA

cdr3_nt: TGTGCCAGCAGCTTGAGTCTTTCCCTCTCCTACGAGCAGTACTTC
cdr3_aa: CASSLSLSLSYEQYF
v_call: TRBV5-5
cdr3_length: 15
clone_size: NA
j_call: TRBJ2-7
d_call: NA

cdr3_nt: TGTGCCAGCAGCTTATGGCTAGCGGGAGGGGTGGACAATGAGCAGTTCTTC
cdr3_aa: CASSLWLAGGVDNEQFF
v_call: TRBV7-9
cdr3_length: 17
clone_size: NA
j_call: TRBJ2-1
d_call: TRBD2

cdr3_nt: TGTGCCAGCAGCGCGAGACAGGGCTCCTACAATGAGCAGTTCTTC
cdr3_aa: CASSARQGSYNEQFF
v_call: TRBV11-2
cdr3_length: 15
clone_size: NA
j_call: TRBJ2-1
d_call: TRBD1

cdr3_nt: TGCAGTGCCCTCGTCCCCCAGGGCTCTAATGAAAAACTGTTTTTT
cdr3_aa: CSALVPQGSNEKLFF
v_call: TRBV20-1
cdr3_length: 15
clone_size: NA
j_call: TRBJ1-4
d_call: NA

cdr3_nt: TGTGCCAGCAGTATAACAGGGCATGGGAACACTGAAGCTTTCTTT
cdr3_aa: CASSITGHGNTEAFF
v_call: TRBV28
cdr3_length: 15
clone_size: NA
j_call: TRBJ1-1
d_call: NA

cdr3_nt: TGCGCCAGCAGCCAACCACCGACTAGCGGGGGGTTCAACAATGAGCAGTTCTTC
cdr3_aa: CASSQPPTSGGFNNEQFF
v_call: TRBV4-1
cdr3_length: 18
clone_size: few
j_call: TRBJ2-1
d_call: TRBD2

cdr3_nt: TGCGCCAGCAGCACAAGGTTCCCAGGGGATGAGCAGTACTTC
cdr3_aa: CASSTRFPGDEQYF
v_call: TRBV5-1
cdr3_length: 14
clone_size: NA
j_call: TRBJ2-5
d_call: NA

cdr3_nt: TGCAGTGCTAGCGGGGACAGAAACGAGCAGTACTTC
cdr3_aa: CSASGDRNEQYF
v_call: TRBV20-1
cdr3_length: 12
clone_size: NA
j_call: TRBJ2-7
d_call: TRBD1

cdr3_nt: TGCAGTGCTAGGGTGAGCGCCTCCTACAATGAGCAGTTCTTC
cdr3_aa: CSARVSASYNEQFF
v_call: TRBV20-1
cdr3_length: 14
clone_size: few
j_call: TRBJ2-1
d_call: NA